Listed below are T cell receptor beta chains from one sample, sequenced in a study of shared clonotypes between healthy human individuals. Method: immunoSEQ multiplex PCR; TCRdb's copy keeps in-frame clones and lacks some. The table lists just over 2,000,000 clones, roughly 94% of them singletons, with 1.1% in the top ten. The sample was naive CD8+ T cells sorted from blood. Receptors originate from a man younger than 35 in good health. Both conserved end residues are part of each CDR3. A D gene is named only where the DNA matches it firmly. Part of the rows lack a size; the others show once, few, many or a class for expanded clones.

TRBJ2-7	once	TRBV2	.	CASRALSSYEQYF	TGTGCCAGCAGGGCGTTGAGCTCCTACGAGCAGTACTTC
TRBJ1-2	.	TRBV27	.	CASRKQGEGYGYTF	TGTGCCAGCAGGAAACAGGGTGAAGGATATGGCTACACCTTC
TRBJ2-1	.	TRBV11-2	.	CASSLIGPSYNEQFF	TGTGCCAGCAGCTTAATCGGACCCTCTTACAATGAGCAGTTCTTC
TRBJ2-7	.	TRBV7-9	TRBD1	CASSPQGTEQYF	TGTGCCAGCAGCCCACAGGGGACCGAGCAGTACTTC
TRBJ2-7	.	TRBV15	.	CATSRDRVSSYEQYF	TGTGCCACCAGCAGAGATCGCGTCAGCTCCTACGAGCAGTACTTC
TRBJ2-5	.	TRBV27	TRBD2	CASSPLVAGARQETQYF	TGTGCCAGCAGTCCGCTGGTCGCGGGAGCGCGCCAAGAGACCCAGTACTTC
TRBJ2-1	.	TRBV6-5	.	CASSYSFSGEDNEQFF	TGTGCCAGCAGTTACTCGTTCTCAGGGGAAGACAATGAGCAGTTCTTC
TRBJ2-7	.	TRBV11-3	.	CASSLGLTYEQYF	TGTGCCAGCAGCTTAGGGCTAACCTACGAGCAGTACTTC
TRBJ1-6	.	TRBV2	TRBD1	CASSVLQWGGQGPPLHF	TGTGCCAGCAGTGTCCTACAGTGGGGGGGACAGGGTCCACCCCTCCACTTT
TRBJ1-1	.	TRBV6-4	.	CASSDPPSDTEAFF	TGTGCCAGCAGTGATCCTCCGTCGGACACTGAAGCTTTCTTT
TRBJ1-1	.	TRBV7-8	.	CASSLAGGGTEAFF	TGTGCCAGCAGCTTAGCAGGGGGGGGCACTGAAGCTTTCTTT
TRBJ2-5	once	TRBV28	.	CATRNRETQYF	TGTGCCACCAGAAATCGAGAGACCCAGTACTTC
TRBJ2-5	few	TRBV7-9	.	CASSFMQGIETQYF	TGTGCCAGCAGCTTTATGCAGGGGATAGAGACCCAGTACTTC
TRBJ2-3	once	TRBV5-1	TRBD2	CASSLASGGDTQYF	TGCGCCAGCAGCTTGGCTAGCGGGGGGGATACGCAGTATTTT
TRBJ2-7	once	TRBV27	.	CASSDMDGYEQYF	TGTGCCAGCAGCGATATGGACGGTTACGAGCAGTACTTC
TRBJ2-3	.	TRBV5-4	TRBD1	CASSFAGGATDTQYF	TGTGCCAGCAGCTTTGCAGGGGGCGCGACAGATACGCAGTATTTT
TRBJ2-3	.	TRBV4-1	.	CASRELVMDTQYF	TGCGCCAGCAGAGAGCTAGTTATGGATACGCAGTATTTT
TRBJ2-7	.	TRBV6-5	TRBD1	CASSRGQASEQYF	TGTGCCAGCAGTAGGGGACAGGCCTCCGAGCAGTACTTC
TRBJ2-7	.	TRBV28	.	CASSLSVSYEQYF	TGTGCCAGCAGCCTGTCGGTCTCCTACGAGCAGTACTTC
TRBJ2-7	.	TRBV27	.	CASSLGTGYEQYF	TGTGCCAGCAGTTTAGGTACAGGGTACGAGCAGTACTTC
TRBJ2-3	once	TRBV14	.	CASSRDQSRGTDTQYF	TGTGCCAGCAGTCGGGACCAGTCGCGAGGCACAGATACGCAGTATTTT
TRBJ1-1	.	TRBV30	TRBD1	CAWSRTGEGNTEAFF	TGTGCCTGGAGTAGGACAGGGGAAGGGAACACTGAAGCTTTCTTT
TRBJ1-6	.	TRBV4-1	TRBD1	CASSQEVRGLSPLHF	TGCGCCAGCAGCCAAGAGGTCAGGGGGCTTTCACCCCTCCACTTT
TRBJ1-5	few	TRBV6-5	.	CASSQGSNQPQHF	TGTGCCAGCAGTCAGGGAAGCAATCAGCCCCAGCATTTT
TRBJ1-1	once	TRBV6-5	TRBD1	CASSYSGQGPEAFF	TGTGCCAGCAGTTACTCGGGACAGGGACCTGAAGCTTTCTTT
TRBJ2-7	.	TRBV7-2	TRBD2	CASSWGLAGDEQYF	TGTGCCAGCAGCTGGGGACTAGCGGGAGACGAGCAGTACTTC
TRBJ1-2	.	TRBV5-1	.	CASSFTNYGYTF	TGCGCCAGCAGCTTTACTAACTATGGCTACACCTTC
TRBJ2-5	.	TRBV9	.	CASSVAGTQETQYF	TGTGCCAGCAGCGTAGCGGGGACACAAGAGACCCAGTACTTC
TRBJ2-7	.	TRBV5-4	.	CASSSDRSYEQYF	TGTGCCAGCAGCTCCGACAGGTCCTACGAGCAGTACTTC
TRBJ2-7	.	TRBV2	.	CASSVFFGYEQYF	TGTGCCAGCAGTGTTTTTTTTGGTTACGAGCAGTACTTC
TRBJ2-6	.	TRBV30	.	CASDWTAPGANVLTF	TGTGCCTCAGATTGGACAGCCCCTGGGGCCAACGTCCTGACTTTC
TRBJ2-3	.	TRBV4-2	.	CASSPAGSIPRDTQYF	TGTGCCAGCAGCCCTGCTGGATCAATCCCTCGGGATACGCAGTATTTT
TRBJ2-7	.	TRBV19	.	CASSIPGHSYEQYF	TGTGCCAGTAGTATACCGGGACACTCCTACGAGCAGTACTTC
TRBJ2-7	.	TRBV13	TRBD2	CASSFSGSTYEQYF	TGTGCCAGCAGCTTTAGCGGGAGTACCTACGAGCAGTACTTC
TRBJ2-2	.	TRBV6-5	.	CASSLNPGEGPGELFF	TGTGCCAGCAGTTTAAATCCAGGGGAAGGCCCCGGGGAGCTGTTTTTT
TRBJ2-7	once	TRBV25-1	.	CASSELGENYEQYF	TGTGCCAGCAGTGAACTGGGGGAGAACTACGAGCAGTACTTC
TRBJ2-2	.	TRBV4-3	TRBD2	CASSPRLADSAGFGELFF	TGCGCCAGCAGCCCCCGACTAGCGGACTCCGCGGGGTTCGGGGAGCTGTTTTTT
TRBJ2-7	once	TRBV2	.	CASSEGGADEQYF	TGTGCCAGCAGTGAAGGGGGCGCCGACGAGCAGTACTTC
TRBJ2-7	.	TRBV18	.	CASSPVRYSYEQYF	TGTGCCAGCTCACCCGTGAGGTACTCCTACGAGCAGTACTTC
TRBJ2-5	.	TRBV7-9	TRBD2	CASSPSLAGKQETQYF	TGTGCCAGCAGTCCCTCCCTAGCGGGGAAACAAGAGACCCAGTACTTC
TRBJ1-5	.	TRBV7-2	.	CASSFQTNQPQHF	TGTGCCAGCAGCTTCCAGACAAATCAGCCCCAGCATTTT
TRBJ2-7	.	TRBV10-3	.	CAISEPQGVYEQYF	TGTGCCATCAGTGAGCCTCAGGGTGTTTACGAGCAGTACTTC
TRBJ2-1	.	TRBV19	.	CASSIMAWSEQFF	TGTGCCAGTAGTATAATGGCCTGGAGTGAGCAGTTCTTC
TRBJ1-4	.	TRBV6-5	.	CASSYGGPGINEKLFF	TGTGCCAGCAGTTACGGGGGGCCAGGGATTAATGAAAAACTGTTTTTT
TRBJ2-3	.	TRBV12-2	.	CASRLGQCRGDTDTQYF	TGTGCAAGTCGCTTAGGACAGTGTCGGGGGGACACAGATACGCAGTATTTT
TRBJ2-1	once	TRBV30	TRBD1	CAWSVPTGYVYNEQFF	TGTGCCTGGAGTGTACCGACAGGGTACGTCTACAATGAGCAGTTCTTC
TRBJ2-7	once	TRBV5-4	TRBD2	CASSLQVLAGGPSYEQYF	TGTGCCAGCAGCTTGCAGGTTCTAGCGGGAGGTCCCTCCTACGAGCAGTACTTC
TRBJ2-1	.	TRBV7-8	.	CASSFDDYNEQFF	TGTGCCAGCAGCTTCGACGACTACAATGAGCAGTTCTTC
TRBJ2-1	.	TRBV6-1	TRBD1	CASSEDDRGEQFF	TGTGCCAGCAGTGAAGACGACAGGGGGGAGCAGTTCTTC
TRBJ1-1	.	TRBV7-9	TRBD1	CASSQGQGDWGAEAFF	TGTGCCAGCAGTCAGGGACAGGGAGACTGGGGGGCTGAAGCTTTCTTT
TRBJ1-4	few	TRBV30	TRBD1	CAWSSGQGYEKLFF	TGTGCCTGGAGTTCGGGACAGGGTTATGAAAAACTGTTTTTT
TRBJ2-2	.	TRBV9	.	CASQGVTGELFF	TGTGCCAGCCAGGGAGTCACCGGGGAGCTGTTTTTT
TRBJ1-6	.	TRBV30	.	CAWIPGSSYNSPLHF	TGTGCCTGGATCCCAGGGAGCTCCTATAATTCACCCCTCCACTTT
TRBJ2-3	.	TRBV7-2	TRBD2	CASSPGLAGWLTDTQYF	TGTGCCAGCAGCCCGGGACTAGCGGGATGGTTGACAGATACGCAGTATTTT
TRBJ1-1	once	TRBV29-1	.	CSARTGSAEAFF	TGCAGCGCCCGAACAGGGAGCGCTGAAGCTTTCTTT